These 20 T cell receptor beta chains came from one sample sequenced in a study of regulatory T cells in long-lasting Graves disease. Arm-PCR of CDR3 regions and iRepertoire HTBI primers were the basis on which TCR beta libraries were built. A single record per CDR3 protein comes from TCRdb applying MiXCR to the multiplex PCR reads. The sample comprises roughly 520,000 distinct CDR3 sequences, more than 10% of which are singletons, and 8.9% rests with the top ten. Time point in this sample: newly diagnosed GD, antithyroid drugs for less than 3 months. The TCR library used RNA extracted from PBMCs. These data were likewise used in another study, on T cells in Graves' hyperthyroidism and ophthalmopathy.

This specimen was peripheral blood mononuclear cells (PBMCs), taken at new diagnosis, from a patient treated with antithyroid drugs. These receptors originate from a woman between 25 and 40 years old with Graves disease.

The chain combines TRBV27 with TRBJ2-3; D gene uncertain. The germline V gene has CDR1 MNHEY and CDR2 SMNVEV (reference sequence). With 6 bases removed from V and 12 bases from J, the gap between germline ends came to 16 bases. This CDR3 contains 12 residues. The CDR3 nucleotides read TGTGCCAGCAGCCGCGGCCCGGAAGGACAGTATTTT. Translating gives CASSRGPEGQYF.

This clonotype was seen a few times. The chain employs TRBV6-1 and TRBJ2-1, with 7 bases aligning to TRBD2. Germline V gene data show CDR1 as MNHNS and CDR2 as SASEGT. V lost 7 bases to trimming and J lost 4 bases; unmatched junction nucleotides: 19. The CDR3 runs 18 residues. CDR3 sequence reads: CASKNKGIAGDTYNEQFF. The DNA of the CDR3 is TGTGCCAGCAAGAATAAGGGGATTGCGGGGGATACGTACAATGAGCAGTTCTTC.

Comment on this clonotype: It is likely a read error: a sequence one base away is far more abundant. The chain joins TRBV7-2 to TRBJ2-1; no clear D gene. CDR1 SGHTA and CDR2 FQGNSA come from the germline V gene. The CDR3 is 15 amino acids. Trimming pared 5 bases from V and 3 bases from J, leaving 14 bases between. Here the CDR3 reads CASSLGWNSYNEQFF. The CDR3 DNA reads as TGTGCCAGCAGCCTAGGGTGGAACAGCTACAATGAGCAGTTCTTC. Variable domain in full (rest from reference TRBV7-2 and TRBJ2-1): GAGVSQSPSNKVTEKGKDVELRCDPISGHTALYWYRQSLGQGLEFLIYFQGNSAPDKSGLPSDRFSAERTGGSVSTLTIQRTQQEDSAVYLCASSLGWNSYNEQFFGPGTRLTVL.

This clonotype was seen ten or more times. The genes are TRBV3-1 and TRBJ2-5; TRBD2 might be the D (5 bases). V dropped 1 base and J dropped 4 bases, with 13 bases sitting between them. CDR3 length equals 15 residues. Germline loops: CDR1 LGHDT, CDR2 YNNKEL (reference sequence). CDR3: CASSQGSSHRETQYF. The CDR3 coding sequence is TGTGCCAGCAGCCAAGGGTCTAGCCATCGAGAGACCCAGTACTTC.

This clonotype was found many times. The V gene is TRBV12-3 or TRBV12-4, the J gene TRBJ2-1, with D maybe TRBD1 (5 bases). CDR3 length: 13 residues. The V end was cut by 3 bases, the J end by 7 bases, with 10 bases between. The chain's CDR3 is CASSLGLRNEQFF. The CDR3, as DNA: TGTGCCAGCAGTTTGGGGCTTAGGAATGAGCAGTTCTTC.

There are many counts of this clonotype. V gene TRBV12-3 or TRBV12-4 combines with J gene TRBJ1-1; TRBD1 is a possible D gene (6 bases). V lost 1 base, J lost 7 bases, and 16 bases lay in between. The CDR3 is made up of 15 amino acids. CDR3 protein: CASSLVGGVGHEAFF. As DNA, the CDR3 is TGTGCCAGCAGTTTAGTTGGGGGCGTGGGGCATGAAGCTTTCTTT.

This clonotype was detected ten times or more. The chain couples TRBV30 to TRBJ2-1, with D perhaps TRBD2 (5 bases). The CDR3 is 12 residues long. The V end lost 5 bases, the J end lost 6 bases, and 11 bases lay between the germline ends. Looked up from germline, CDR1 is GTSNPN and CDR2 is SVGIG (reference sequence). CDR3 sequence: CAWRSGGNEQFF. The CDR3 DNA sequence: TGTGCCTGGCGCAGCGGAGGCAATGAGCAGTTCTTC.

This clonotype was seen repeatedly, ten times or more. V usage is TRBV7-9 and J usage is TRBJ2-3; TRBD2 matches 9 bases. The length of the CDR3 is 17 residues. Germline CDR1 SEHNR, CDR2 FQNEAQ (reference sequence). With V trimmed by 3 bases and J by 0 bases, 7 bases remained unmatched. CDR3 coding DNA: TGTGCCAGCAGCTTGAGGCTAGCGGGACTGAGCACAGATACGCAGTATTTT. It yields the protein CASSLRLAGLSTDTQYF.

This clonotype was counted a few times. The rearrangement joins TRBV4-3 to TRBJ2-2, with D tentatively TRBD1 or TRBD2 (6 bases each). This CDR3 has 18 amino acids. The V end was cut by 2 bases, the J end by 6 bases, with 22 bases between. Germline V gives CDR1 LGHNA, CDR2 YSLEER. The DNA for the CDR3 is TGCGCCAGCAGCCAATCCTTCCCTACCGGGGGCCCCGCCGGGGAGCTGTTTTTT. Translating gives CASSQSFPTGGPAGELFF.

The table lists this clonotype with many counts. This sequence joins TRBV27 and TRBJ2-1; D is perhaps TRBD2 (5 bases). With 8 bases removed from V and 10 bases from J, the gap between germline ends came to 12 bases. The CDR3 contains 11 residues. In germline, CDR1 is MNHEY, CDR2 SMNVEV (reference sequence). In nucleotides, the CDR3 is TGTGCCAGCGGGATCGGGAACGAGCAGTTCTTC. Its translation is CASGIGNEQFF.

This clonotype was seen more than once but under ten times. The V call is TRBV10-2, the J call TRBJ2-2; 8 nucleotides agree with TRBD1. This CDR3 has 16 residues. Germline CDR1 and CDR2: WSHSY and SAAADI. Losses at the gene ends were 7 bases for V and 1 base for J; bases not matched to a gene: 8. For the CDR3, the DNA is TGCGCCAGCAAAAACAGGGGGGCTCGGAACACCGGGGAGCTGTTTTTT. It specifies CASKNRGARNTGELFF.

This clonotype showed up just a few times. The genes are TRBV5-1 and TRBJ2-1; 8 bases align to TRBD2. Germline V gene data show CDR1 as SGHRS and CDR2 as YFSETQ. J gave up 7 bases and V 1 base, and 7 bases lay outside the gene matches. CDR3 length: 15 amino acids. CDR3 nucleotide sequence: TGCGCCAGCAGCTTGACGGGAGCGGGAGAAAATGAGCAGTTCTTC. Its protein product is CASSLTGAGENEQFF.

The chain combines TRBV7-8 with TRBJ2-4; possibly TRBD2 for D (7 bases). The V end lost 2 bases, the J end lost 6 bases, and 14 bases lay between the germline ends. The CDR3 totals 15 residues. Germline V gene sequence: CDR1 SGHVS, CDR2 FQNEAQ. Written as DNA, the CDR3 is TGTGCCAGCAGCTTACGGGGGGCGGAGTTAAACATTCAGTACTTC. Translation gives CASSLRGAELNIQYF.

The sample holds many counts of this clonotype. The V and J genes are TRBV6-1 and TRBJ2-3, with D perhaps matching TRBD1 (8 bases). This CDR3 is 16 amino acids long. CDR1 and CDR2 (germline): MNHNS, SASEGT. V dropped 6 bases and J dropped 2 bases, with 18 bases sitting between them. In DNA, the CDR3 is TGTGCCAGCAGGAAACAGGACAGGGACTACACAGATACGCAGTATTTT. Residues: CASRKQDRDYTDTQYF.

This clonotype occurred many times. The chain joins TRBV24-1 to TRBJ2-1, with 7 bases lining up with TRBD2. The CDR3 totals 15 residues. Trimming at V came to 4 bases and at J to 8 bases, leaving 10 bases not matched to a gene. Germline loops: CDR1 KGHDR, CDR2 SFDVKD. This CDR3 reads CATSEVGGQGYEQFF. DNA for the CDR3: TGTGCCACCAGTGAGGTGGGAGGGCAGGGCTATGAGCAGTTCTTC.

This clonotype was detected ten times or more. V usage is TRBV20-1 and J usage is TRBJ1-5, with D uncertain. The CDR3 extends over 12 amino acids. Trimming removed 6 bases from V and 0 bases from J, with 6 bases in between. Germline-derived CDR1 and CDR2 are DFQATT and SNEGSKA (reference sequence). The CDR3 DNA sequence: TGCAGTGCCGCAAATAGCAATCAGCCCCAGCATTTT. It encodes CSAANSNQPQHF.

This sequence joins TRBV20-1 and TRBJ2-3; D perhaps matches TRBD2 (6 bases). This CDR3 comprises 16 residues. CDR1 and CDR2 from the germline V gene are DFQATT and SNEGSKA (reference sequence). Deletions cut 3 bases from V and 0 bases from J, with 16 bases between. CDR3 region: CSARGVSGASTDTQYF. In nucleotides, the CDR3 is TGCAGTGCTAGGGGAGTTAGCGGAGCCAGCACAGATACGCAGTATTTT.

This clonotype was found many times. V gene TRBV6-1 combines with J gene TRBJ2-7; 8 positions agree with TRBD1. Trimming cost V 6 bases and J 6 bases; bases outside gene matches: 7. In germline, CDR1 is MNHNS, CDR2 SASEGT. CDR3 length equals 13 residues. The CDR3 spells CASRITGGSEQYF. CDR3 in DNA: TGTGCCAGCAGAATAACAGGGGGTAGCGAGCAGTACTTC.

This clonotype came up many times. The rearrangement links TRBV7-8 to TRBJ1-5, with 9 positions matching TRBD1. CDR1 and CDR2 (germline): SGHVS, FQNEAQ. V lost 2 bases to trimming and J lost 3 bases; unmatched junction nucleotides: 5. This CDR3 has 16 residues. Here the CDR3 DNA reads TGTGCCAGCAGCTTATTAGGGACAGGGCCCAATCAGCCCCAGCATTTT. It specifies CASSLLGTGPNQPQHF.

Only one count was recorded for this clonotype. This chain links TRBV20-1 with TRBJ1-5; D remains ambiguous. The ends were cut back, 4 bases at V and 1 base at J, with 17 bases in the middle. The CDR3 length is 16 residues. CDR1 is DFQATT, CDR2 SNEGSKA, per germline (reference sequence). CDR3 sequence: CSATLRRFRSNQPQHF. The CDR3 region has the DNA TGCAGTGCTACCCTCAGGAGGTTCAGGAGCAATCAGCCCCAGCATTTT.